This paragraph reports one TCR beta chain. This entry comes from a study of blood T cell repertoires in COVID-19. Across the whole study: T cells, B-cell-depleted T cells, or PBMCs supplied cDNA or gDNA.

Data came from immunoSEQ multiplex PCR; TCRdb stores just in-frame clones and leaves some out. The profile shows about 330,000 clones, under 95% of them singletons. The CDR3 is 15 amino acids. The germline V gene encodes CDR1 SGHRS and CDR2 YFSETQ. With 4 bases removed from V and 4 bases from J, the gap between germline ends came to 15 bases. The sequence was obtained from a woman in her 30s who had recovered from COVID-19. This chain uses TRBV5-1 with TRBJ2-1, with no clear D. Sequencing was done on a sample of PBMCs or T cells enriched from blood (not recorded which). The CDR3 DNA reads as TGCGCCAGCAGCGACGGATTTGGGCCTTACAATGAGCAGTTCTTC. As protein: CASSDGFGPYNEQFF. The full variable domain, its missing parts supplied by reference TRBV5-1 and TRBJ2-1, is KAGVTQTPRYLIKTRGQQVTLSCSPISGHRSVSWYQQTPGQGLQFLFEYFSETQRNKGNFPGRFSGRQFSNSRSEMNVSTLELGDSALYLCASSDGFGPYNEQFFGPGTRLTVL.